This TCR beta chain was found in a study of CD8 T cells in Susac syndrome. From blood CD8+ and CD4+ T cells, the TCR beta chain was sequenced. The patients who served as multiple sclerosis controls were treatment-naive and had stable or active relapsing-remitting disease that fulfilled the revised McDonald criteria. TEMRA cells were FACS-enriched, while CD8+ and CD4+ T cells were negatively isolated. Random hexamers served to reverse transcribe about 0.5 to 1 ug RNA. immunoSEQ multiplex PCR amplified TCR beta CDR3 across 54 Vbeta, 13 Jbeta. TCRdb analysed the immunoSEQ multiplex PCR reads with MiXCR anew, one entry per CDR3 protein. The sample has over 200,000 distinct CDR3 sequences; approximately 95% are singletons. V shed 2 bases, J shed 4 bases, and the junction held 7 bases outside the gene matches. The CDR3 runs 16 residues. CDR1 and CDR2 (germline): SNHLY, FYNNEI.

Sequenced: CD4+ T cells from PBMCs. The chain joins TRBV2 to TRBJ2-3; the match to TRBD1 covers 9 bases. This TCR was recovered from a human donor with multiple sclerosis. The CDR3 DNA sequence: TGTGCCAGCAGTGAAATGGGGACAGGGTTTTCAGATACGCAGTATTTT. This sequence encodes CASSEMGTGFSDTQYF.